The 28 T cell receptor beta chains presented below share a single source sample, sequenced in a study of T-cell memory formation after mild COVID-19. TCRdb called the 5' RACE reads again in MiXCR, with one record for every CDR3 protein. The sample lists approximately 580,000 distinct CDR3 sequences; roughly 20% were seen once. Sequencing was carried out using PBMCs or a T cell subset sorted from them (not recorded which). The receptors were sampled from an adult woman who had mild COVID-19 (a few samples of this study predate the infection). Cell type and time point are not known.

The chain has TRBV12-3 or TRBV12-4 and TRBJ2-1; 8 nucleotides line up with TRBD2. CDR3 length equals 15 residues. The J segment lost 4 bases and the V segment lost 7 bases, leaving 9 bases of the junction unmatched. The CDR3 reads CASIPSGGNYNEQFF. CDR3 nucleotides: TGTGCCAGCATCCCCAGCGGGGGAAATTACAATGAGCAGTTCTTC.

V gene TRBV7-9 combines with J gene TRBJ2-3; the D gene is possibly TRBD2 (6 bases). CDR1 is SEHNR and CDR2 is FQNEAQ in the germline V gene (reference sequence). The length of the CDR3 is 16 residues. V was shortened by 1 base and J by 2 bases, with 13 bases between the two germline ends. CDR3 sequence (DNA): TGTGCCAGCAGCTTAGTAGGATCGGGAGACACAGATACGCAGTATTTT. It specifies CASSLVGSGDTDTQYF. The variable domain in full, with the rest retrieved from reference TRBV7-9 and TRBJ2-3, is DTGVSQNPRHKITKRGQNVTFRCDPISEHNRLYWYRQTLGQGPEFLTYFQNEAQLEKSRLLSDRFSAERPKGSFSTLEIQRTEQGDSAMYLCASSLVGSGDTDTQYFGPGTRLTVL.

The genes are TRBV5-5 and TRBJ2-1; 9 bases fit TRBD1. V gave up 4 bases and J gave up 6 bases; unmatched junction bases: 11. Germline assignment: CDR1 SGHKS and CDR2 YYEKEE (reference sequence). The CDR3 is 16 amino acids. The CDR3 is CASSPRTGVLFNEQFF. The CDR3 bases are TGTGCCAGCAGCCCCCGGACAGGGGTTCTCTTCAATGAGCAGTTCTTC. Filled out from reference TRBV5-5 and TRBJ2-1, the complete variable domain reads DAGVTQSPTHLIKTRGQQVTLRCSPISGHKSVSWYQQVLGQGPQFIFQYYEKEERGRGNFPDRFSARQFPNYSSELNVNALLLGDSALYLCASSPRTGVLFNEQFFGPGTRLTVL.

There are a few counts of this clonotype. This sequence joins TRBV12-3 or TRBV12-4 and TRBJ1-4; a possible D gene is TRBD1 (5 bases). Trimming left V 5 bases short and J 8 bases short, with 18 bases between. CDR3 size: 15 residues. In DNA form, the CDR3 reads TGTGCCAGCAGTCTCACGGGAGGGGCGGACGAAAAACTGTTTTTT. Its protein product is CASSLTGGADEKLFF.

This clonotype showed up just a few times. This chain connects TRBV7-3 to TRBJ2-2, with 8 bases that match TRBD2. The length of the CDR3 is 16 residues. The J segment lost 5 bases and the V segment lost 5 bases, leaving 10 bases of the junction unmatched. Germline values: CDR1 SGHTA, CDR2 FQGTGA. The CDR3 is CASSPREGRGTGELFF. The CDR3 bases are TGTGCCAGCAGCCCCCGGGAGGGAAGGGGGACCGGGGAGCTGTTTTTT.

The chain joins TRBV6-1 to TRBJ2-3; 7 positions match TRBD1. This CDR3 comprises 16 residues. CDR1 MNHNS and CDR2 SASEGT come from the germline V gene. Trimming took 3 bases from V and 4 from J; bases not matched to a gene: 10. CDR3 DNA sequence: TGTGCCAGCAGTGAGATTCAGACAGGGACGTCAGATACGCAGTATTTT. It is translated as CASSEIQTGTSDTQYF.

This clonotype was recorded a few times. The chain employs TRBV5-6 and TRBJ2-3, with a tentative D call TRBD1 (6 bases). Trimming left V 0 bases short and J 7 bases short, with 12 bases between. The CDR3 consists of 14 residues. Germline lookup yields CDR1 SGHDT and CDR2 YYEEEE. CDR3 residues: CASSLADRFYTQYF. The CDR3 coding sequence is TGTGCCAGCAGCTTGGCCGACAGGTTTTATACGCAGTATTTT.

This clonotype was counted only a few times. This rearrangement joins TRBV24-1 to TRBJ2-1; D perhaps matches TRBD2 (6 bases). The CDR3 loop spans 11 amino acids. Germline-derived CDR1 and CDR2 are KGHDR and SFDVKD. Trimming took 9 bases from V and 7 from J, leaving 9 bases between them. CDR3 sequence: CATYGGNEQFF. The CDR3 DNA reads TGTGCCACCTATGGGGGGAATGAGCAGTTCTTC.

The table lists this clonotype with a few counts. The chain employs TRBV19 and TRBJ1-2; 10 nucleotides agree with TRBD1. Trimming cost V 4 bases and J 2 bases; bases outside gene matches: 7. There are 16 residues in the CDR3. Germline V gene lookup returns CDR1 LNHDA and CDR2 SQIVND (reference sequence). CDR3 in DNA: TGTGCCAGTAGTACGACAGGGGGCGCGTCCAACTATGGCTACACCTTC. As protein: CASSTTGGASNYGYTF.

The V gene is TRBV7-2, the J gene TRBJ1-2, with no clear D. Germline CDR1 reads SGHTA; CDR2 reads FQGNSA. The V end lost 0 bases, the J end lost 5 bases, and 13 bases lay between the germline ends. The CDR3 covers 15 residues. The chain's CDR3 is CASSLADASVYGYTF. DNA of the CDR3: TGTGCCAGCAGCTTAGCCGACGCCAGTGTGTATGGCTACACCTTC.

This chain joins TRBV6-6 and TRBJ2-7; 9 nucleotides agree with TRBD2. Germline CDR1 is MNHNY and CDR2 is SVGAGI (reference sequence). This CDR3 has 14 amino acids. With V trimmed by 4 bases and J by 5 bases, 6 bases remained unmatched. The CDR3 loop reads CASSFSGSTDEQYF. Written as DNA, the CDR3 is TGTGCCAGCAGTTTTAGCGGGAGTACCGACGAGCAGTACTTC.

The CDR3 DNA follows: TGTGCCAGCAGCGGTCCAGGGGGCCACTACAATGAGCAGTTCTTC. Translated, it gives CASSGPGGHYNEQFF. The chain couples TRBV9 to TRBJ2-1, with 8 bases lining up with TRBD1. The CDR3 spans 15 residues. V trimming: 3 bases; J trimming: 3 bases; junction bases outside the gene matches: 5. The germline V gene has CDR1 SGDLS and CDR2 YYNGEE.

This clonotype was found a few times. The CDR3 nucleotides read TGTGCCAGAGGGGAGACTAGCGGGAATTTTGAGACCCAGTACTTC. Translation gives CARGETSGNFETQYF. The chain joins TRBV27 to TRBJ2-5; 11 positions match TRBD2. Germline lookup yields CDR1 MNHEY and CDR2 SMNVEV (reference sequence). Trimming took 9 bases from V and 5 from J; bases not matched to a gene: 11. CDR3 length equals 15 residues.

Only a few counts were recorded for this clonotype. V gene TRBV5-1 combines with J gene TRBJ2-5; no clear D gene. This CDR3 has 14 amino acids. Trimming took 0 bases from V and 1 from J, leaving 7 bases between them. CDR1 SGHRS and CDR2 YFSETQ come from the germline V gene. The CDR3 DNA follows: TGCGCCAGCAGCTTGGAGGGTGGCCAAGAGACCCAGTACTTC. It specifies CASSLEGGQETQYF.

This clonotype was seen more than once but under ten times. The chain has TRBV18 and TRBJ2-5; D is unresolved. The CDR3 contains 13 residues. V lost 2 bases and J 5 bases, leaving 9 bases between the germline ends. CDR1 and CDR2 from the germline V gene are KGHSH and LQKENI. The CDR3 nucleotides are TGTGCCAGCTCACCAGATAGTCATGAGACCCAGTACTTC. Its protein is CASSPDSHETQYF.

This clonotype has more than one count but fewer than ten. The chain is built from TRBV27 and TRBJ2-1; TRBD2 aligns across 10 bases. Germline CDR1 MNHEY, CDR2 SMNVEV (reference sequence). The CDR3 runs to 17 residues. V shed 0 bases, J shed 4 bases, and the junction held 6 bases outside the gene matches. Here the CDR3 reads CASSLSPLAGEYNEQFF. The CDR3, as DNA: TGTGCCAGCAGTTTATCCCCCCTAGCGGGGGAATACAATGAGCAGTTCTTC.

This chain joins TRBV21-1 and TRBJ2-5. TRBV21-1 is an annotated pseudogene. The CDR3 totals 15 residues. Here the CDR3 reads CASSTRSYGWETQYF. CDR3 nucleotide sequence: TGTGCCAGCAGCACAAGGAGTTATGGTTGGGAGACCCAGTACTTC.

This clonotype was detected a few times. The DNA for the CDR3 is TGCGCCAGCAGCTCGGGGGAGGGTCAAGAGACCCAGTACTTC. Residues: CASSSGEGQETQYF. The chain employs TRBV5-1 and TRBJ2-5; 7 positions match TRBD2. Germline V gene lookup returns CDR1 SGHRS and CDR2 YFSETQ. This CDR3 region has 14 residues. After removal of 3 bases from V and 2 bases from J, the junction contained 4 bases not matched to a gene.

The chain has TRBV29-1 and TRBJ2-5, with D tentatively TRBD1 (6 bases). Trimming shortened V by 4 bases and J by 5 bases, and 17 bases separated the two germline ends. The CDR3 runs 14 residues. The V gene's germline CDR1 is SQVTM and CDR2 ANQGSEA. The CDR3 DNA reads TGCAGCGTTGGGGACACCACGGCGCGGGAGACCCAGTACTTC. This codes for CSVGDTTARETQYF. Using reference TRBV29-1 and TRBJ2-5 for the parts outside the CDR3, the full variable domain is SAVISQKPSRDICQRGTSLTIQCQVDSQVTMMFWYRQQPGQSLTLIATANQGSEATYESGFVIDKFPISRPNLTFSTLTVSNMSPEDSSIYLCSVGDTTARETQYFGPGTRLLVL.

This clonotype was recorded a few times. The CDR3 DNA is TGTGCCACCAGCAGAGATGTAGGGCAGATCGAAAAACTGTTTTTT. It yields the protein CATSRDVGQIEKLFF. The rearrangement uses TRBV15 and TRBJ1-4; D ambiguous. The CDR3 spans 15 residues. V was cut by 0 bases and J by 8 bases, with 13 bases left in between. Germline V gene sequence: CDR1 LNHNV, CDR2 YYDKDF (reference sequence).

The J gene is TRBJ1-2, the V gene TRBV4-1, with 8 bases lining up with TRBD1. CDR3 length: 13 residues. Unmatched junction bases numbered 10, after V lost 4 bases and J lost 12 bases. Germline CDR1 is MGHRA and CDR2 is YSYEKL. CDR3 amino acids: CASSLDEDREHTF. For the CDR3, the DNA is TGCGCCAGCAGCCTTGACGAGGACAGGGAACACACCTTC.

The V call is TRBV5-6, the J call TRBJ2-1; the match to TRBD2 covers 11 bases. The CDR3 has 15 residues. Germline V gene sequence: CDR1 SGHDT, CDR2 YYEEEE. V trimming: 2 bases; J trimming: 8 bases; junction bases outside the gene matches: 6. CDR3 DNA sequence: TGTGCCAGCAGCTTTTATAGCGGGAGGGGCTATGAGCAGTTCTTC. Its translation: CASSFYSGRGYEQFF.

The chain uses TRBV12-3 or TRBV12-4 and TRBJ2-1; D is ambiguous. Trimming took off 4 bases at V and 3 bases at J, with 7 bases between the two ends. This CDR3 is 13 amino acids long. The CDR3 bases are TGTGCCAGCAGTTCCAGGATCTACAATGAGCAGTTCTTC. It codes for CASSSRIYNEQFF.

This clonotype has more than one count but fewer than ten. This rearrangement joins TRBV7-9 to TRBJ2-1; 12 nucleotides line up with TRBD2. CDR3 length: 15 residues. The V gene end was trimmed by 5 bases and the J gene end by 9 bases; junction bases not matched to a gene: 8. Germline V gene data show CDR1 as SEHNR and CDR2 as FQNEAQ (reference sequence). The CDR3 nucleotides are TGTGCCAGCAGCCCTCGGACTAGCGGGGTCCTTGAGCAGTTCTTC. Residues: CASSPRTSGVLEQFF.

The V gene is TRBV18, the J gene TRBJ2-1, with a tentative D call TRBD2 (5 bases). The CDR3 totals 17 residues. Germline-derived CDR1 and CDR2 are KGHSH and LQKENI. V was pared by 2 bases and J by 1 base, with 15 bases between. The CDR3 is CASSPGLRGLSYNEQFF. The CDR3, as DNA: TGTGCCAGCTCACCAGGCCTTCGGGGTCTGTCCTACAATGAGCAGTTCTTC.

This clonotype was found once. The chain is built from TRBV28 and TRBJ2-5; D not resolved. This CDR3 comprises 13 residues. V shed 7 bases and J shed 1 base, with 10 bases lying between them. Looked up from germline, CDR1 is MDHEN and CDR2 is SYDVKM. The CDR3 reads CASTPPRQETQYF. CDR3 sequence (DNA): TGTGCCAGCACCCCCCCCCGCCAAGAGACCCAGTACTTC.

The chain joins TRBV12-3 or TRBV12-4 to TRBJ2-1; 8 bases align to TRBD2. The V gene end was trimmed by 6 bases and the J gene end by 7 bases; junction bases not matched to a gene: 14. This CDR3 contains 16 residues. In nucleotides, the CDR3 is TGTGCCAGCAGCCGACCACAGAGCGGGAGAAGGAATGAGCAGTTCTTC. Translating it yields CASSRPQSGRRNEQFF.

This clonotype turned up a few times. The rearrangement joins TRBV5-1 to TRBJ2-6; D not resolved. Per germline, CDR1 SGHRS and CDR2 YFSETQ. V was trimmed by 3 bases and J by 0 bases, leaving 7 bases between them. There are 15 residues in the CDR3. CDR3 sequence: CASSSWGSGANVLTF. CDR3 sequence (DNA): TGCGCCAGCAGCTCCTGGGGCTCTGGGGCCAACGTCCTGACTTTC. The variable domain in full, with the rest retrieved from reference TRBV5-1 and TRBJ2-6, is KAGVTQTPRYLIKTRGQQVTLSCSPISGHRSVSWYQQTPGQGLQFLFEYFSETQRNKGNFPGRFSGRQFSNSRSEMNVSTLELGDSALYLCASSSWGSGANVLTFGAGSRLTVL.